This T cell receptor beta chain was sequenced in a study of blood T cell repertoires in COVID-19. Overall study context: Acute-phase and convalescent COVID-19 samples originated in the United States, Italy and Spain.

This CDR3 contains 13 residues. V gave up 6 bases and J gave up 4 bases; unmatched junction bases: 6. As handled by the study authors: Nucleated cell counts were estimated from reference gene primer amplification. Sequencing used immunoSEQ multiplex PCR; TCRdb keeps in-frame clones, though not all of them. That table is the source of V, J and clone size, and D and trimming were worked out from the DNA. The sample consists of about 270,000 clones, approximately 86% of them appearing once. The sample taken for sequencing was peripheral blood. The source of this sequence is a man in his forties or fifties with active or convalescent COVID-19. This sequence joins TRBV12-3 or TRBV12-4 and TRBJ2-7, with TRBD1 matching over 7 bases. CDR3 nucleotide sequence: TGTGCCAGCAGAAGGGACAGACTTTACGAGCAGTACTTC. Translating gives CASRRDRLYEQYF.